The 26 T cell receptor beta chains given below trace back to one sample, sequenced in a study of T-cell reconstitution after alpha-beta-depleted transplantation in children. Construction of the TCRbeta library involved unique molecular identifiers. TCRdb re-analysed the PCR reads in MiXCR, keeping a single row per CDR3 protein. The sample gives approximately 510,000 distinct CDR3 sequences, about 17% of which show up once; 3% to 4% is in the top ten. The starting material was PBMCs from the stem cell graft donor, obtained from the stem cell graft. All receptors come from a human donor who donated a stem cell graft to a child with acute lymphoblastic leukemia.

The rearrangement uses TRBV5-1 and TRBJ1-2; TRBD1 agrees at 10 bases. Germline-derived CDR1 and CDR2 are SGHRS and YFSETQ. The V segment lost 3 bases and the J segment 7 bases; nucleotides outside the gene matches: 9. CDR3 length equals 15 residues. CDR3 nucleotides: TGCGCCAGCAGCTATTACCGGGACAGGGGCTCTGGCTACACCTTC. It yields the protein CASSYYRDRGSGYTF.

This clonotype came up many times. At one of its ends the junction is not consistent with the germline gene, which may arise from a read error. The chain uses TRBV5-1 and TRBJ2-1; TRBD2 aligns across 12 bases. The CDR3 is made up of 15 amino acids. Per germline, CDR1 SGHRS and CDR2 YFSETQ. DNA of the CDR3: TGTGCCAGCAGCTTAGCTCTAGCGGGAGGGAATGAGCAGTTCTTC. Its translation: CASSLALAGGNEQFF.

This clonotype came up many times. The chain uses TRBV12-3 or TRBV12-4 and TRBJ2-5; D gene unclear. V shed 5 bases and J shed 5 bases, with 12 bases lying between them. This CDR3 has 13 residues. The DNA of the CDR3 is TGTGCCAGCAGTCCCCCGGGTGCGGAGACCCAGTACTTC. The encoded protein is CASSPPGAETQYF.

A few counts support this clonotype. This chain joins TRBV29-1 and TRBJ2-5; D call uncertain. V was trimmed by 4 bases and J by 5 bases, leaving 11 bases between them. The CDR3 sequence is 12 residues long. CDR1 and CDR2 from the germline V gene are SQVTM and ANQGSEA. In DNA, the CDR3 is TGCAGCGTTGTTGTCAGTTCTGAGACCCAGTACTTC. This sequence encodes CSVVVSSETQYF.

This clonotype was detected only a few times. The chain joins TRBV5-1 to TRBJ2-7, with TRBD1 as a possible D gene (5 bases). This CDR3 has 15 residues. CDR1 SGHRS and CDR2 YFSETQ come from the germline V gene. Between the trimmed V and J ends, which lost 2 bases and 2 bases, there was a span of 14 bases. The CDR3 DNA reads TGCGCCAGCAGCTTCTCATGGACATCTACCTACGAGCAGTACTTC. This codes for CASSFSWTSTYEQYF.

The chain combines TRBV10-2 with TRBJ2-7; 9 bases line up with TRBD2. V dropped 2 bases and J dropped 3; count of bases not matched to a gene: 5. From germline, CDR1 is WSHSY and CDR2 SAAADI. The length of the CDR3 is 15 residues. As DNA, the CDR3 is TGCGCCAGCAGTGAGAGGGGTAGCGGGAGCTACGAGCAGTACTTC. Protein: CASSERGSGSYEQYF.

This chain links TRBV7-3 with TRBJ2-5; D is ambiguous. In germline, CDR1 is SGHTA, CDR2 FQGTGA. V was clipped by 5 bases and J by 7 bases, with 14 bases between them. This CDR3 spans 13 amino acids. The chain's CDR3 is CASSLNHRGTQYF. CDR3 bases: TGTGCCAGCAGCCTCAATCACCGAGGGACCCAGTACTTC.

The genes are TRBV10-3 and TRBJ2-7, with 7 positions matching TRBD2. V gave up 8 bases and J gave up 1 base; unmatched junction bases: 8. This CDR3 has 14 residues. Per germline, CDR1 ENHRY and CDR2 SYGVKD. The CDR3 is CAIWSGGGSYEQYF. The CDR3 nucleotides read TGTGCCATCTGGTCCGGGGGAGGGTCCTACGAGCAGTACTTC.

This clonotype turned up a few times. The gene calls are TRBV9 and TRBJ2-3; TRBD2 might be the D (5 bases). CDR3 length: 14 residues. Trimming cost V 3 bases and J 0 bases, with 8 bases left between them. CDR1 and CDR2 from the germline V gene are SGDLS and YYNGEE. The CDR3 DNA reads TGTGCCAGCAGCGAGCCGGGGAGCACAGATACGCAGTATTTT. This encodes CASSEPGSTDTQYF.

The CDR3: CASSWRTAMNTEAFF. In DNA form, the CDR3 reads TGTGCCAGCAGCTGGAGGACAGCTATGAACACTGAAGCTTTCTTT. The chain recombines TRBV5-6 with TRBJ1-1, with D perhaps matching TRBD1 (6 bases). CDR1 SGHDT and CDR2 YYEEEE come from the germline V gene. The V end lost 3 bases, the J end lost 0 bases, and 12 bases lay between the germline ends. CDR3 length equals 15 residues.

This clonotype was seen a few times. V gene TRBV7-9 combines with J gene TRBJ1-2, with TRBD1 identical over 7 bases. This CDR3 has 13 residues. The V gene end was trimmed by 1 base and the J gene end by 6 bases; junction bases not matched to a gene: 2. Looked up from germline, CDR1 is SEHNR and CDR2 is FQNEAQ (reference sequence). The CDR3: CASSLGGGNGYTF. CDR3 nucleotide sequence: TGTGCCAGCAGCTTAGGAGGGGGCAATGGCTACACCTTC.

This clonotype was counted between two and nine times. The CDR3 here is CASSLERVGETQYF. The CDR3 DNA reads as TGCGCCAGCAGCTTGGAGAGGGTCGGCGAGACCCAGTACTTC. The chain uses TRBV5-1 and TRBJ2-5; possible D gene TRBD2, 5 bases. This CDR3 is built from 14 residues. Trimming left V 0 bases short and J 5 bases short, with 11 bases between. Germline loops: CDR1 SGHRS, CDR2 YFSETQ. Full variable domain (outside the CDR3, taken from reference TRBV5-1 and TRBJ2-5): KAGVTQTPRYLIKTRGQQVTLSCSPISGHRSVSWYQQTPGQGLQFLFEYFSETQRNKGNFPGRFSGRQFSNSRSEMNVSTLELGDSALYLCASSLERVGETQYFGPGTRLLVL.

The V gene is TRBV25-1, the J gene TRBJ2-2, with 9 bases identical to TRBD1. V lost 0 bases, J lost 9 bases, and 14 bases stayed unmatched. The CDR3 spans 18 residues. Germline lookup yields CDR1 MGHDK and CDR2 SYGVNS. CDR3 sequence (DNA): TGTGCCAGCAGTGAATACGAAGGACAGGGGAAGGTTTACAGGGAGCTGTTTTTT. Protein product: CASSEYEGQGKVYRELFF.

This clonotype was seen many times. The chain employs TRBV7-9 and TRBJ2-2, with D uncertain. This CDR3 has 14 amino acids. V shed 1 base and J shed 4 bases, with 7 bases lying between them. Germline CDR1 is SEHNR and CDR2 is FQNEAQ (reference sequence). This CDR3 is CASSLGLGTGELFF. The CDR3 DNA follows: TGTGCCAGCAGCTTAGGTCTGGGCACCGGGGAGCTGTTTTTT.

This chain's CDR3 is CASSFPPTKTSGGGETQYF. The CDR3, as DNA: TGTGCCAGCAGCTTCCCCCCCACCAAGACTAGCGGGGGGGGAGAGACCCAGTACTTC. The chain couples TRBV7-8 to TRBJ2-5; TRBD2 agrees at 14 bases. Germline lookup yields CDR1 SGHVS and CDR2 FQNEAQ. This CDR3 is 19 amino acids long. After removal of 3 bases from V and 4 bases from J, the junction contained 13 bases not matched to a gene.

This clonotype was counted between two and nine times. Written as DNA, the CDR3 is TGTGCCAGCAGTGCACCACCTCTAGCGGGGATCGAGTATTTT. Its translation is CASSAPPLAGIEYF. V and J are TRBV6-1 and TRBJ2-3, with 9 nucleotides matching TRBD2. With 4 bases clipped from V and 13 bases from J, the junction kept 12 bases outside the gene matches. Germline-derived CDR1 and CDR2 are MNHNS and SASEGT. This CDR3 region has 14 residues.

The V call is TRBV24-1, the J call TRBJ1-1; the match to TRBD1 covers 9 bases. With V trimmed by 7 bases and J by 4 bases, 3 bases remained unmatched. The CDR3 length is 13 residues. Germline-derived CDR1 and CDR2 are KGHDR and SFDVKD. CDR3 in amino acids: CATRDRGGTEAFF. The CDR3, as DNA: TGTGCCACCAGGGACAGGGGAGGCACTGAAGCTTTCTTT.

The table lists this clonotype with a few counts. V and J are TRBV7-9 and TRBJ1-1, with D possibly matching TRBD1 (5 bases). The CDR3 consists of 16 residues. Germline V gives CDR1 SEHNR, CDR2 FQNEAQ (reference sequence). V lost 1 base and J 0 bases, leaving 12 bases between the germline ends. CDR3 bases: TGTGCCAGCAGCTTAGTAGGGGACTTTATGAACACTGAAGCTTTCTTT. Amino acids: CASSLVGDFMNTEAFF.

This clonotype was observed at least ten times. This chain links TRBV4-1 with TRBJ2-3, with 9 bases that match TRBD2. Trimming removed 4 bases from V and 2 bases from J; junction bases left unmatched: 10. In germline, CDR1 is MGHRA, CDR2 YSYEKL. The CDR3 runs 17 residues. The CDR3 protein is CASSPLDLAGITDTQYF. The CDR3 DNA sequence: TGCGCCAGCAGCCCTCTAGACCTAGCGGGGATCACAGATACGCAGTATTTT.

V and J are TRBV12-3 or TRBV12-4 and TRBJ1-5; 8 nucleotides match TRBD1. Trimming took 8 bases from V and 4 from J; bases not matched to a gene: 4. The CDR3 spans 13 residues. The CDR3, as DNA: TGTGCCAGCCAGGGACAGGCGAATCAGCCCCAGCATTTT. It yields the protein CASQGQANQPQHF.

The J gene is TRBJ2-2, the V gene TRBV11-2; D is uncertain. The ends were cut back, 5 bases at V and 1 base at J, with 11 bases in the middle. This CDR3 contains 15 residues. Looked up from germline, CDR1 is SGHAT and CDR2 is FQNNGV. CDR3 bases: TGTGCCAGCAGCGCATCCCGGAGGAACACCGGGGAGCTGTTTTTT. This translates into CASSASRRNTGELFF.

The gene calls are TRBV21-1 and TRBJ2-5; whether TRBD2, the table's D call, matches the DNA was not checked. TRBV21-1 represents a pseudogene. The CDR3 length is 15 residues. CDR3: CASSQVGTEGETQYF. The CDR3 DNA sequence: TGTGCCAGCAGCCAGGTGGGGACGGAGGGCGAGACCCAGTACTTC.

V is TRBV6-2 or TRBV6-3 and J is TRBJ2-6; 10 bases are a match to TRBD1. Looked up from germline, CDR1 is MNHEY and CDR2 is SVGEGT. V lost 6 bases and J lost 5; bases outside the gene matches: 16. The CDR3 is made up of 19 amino acids. For the CDR3, the DNA is TGTGCCAGCAGGCGGCCCGACTGGGACAGGGGCGGCTGGGCCAACGTCCTGACTTTC. Its protein product is CASRRPDWDRGGWANVLTF.

The chain has TRBV29-1 and TRBJ2-7; D call uncertain. Germline CDR1 is SQVTM and CDR2 is ANQGSEA. The CDR3 consists of 13 residues. The ends were cut back, 4 bases at V and 2 bases at J, with 12 bases in the middle. CDR3 coding DNA: TGCAGCGTTGTGACTTCTTACCCCTACGAGCAGTACTTC. This codes for CSVVTSYPYEQYF.

In this sample, this clonotype turned up a few times. The chain joins TRBV27 to TRBJ2-2; maybe TRBD1 (5 bases). In germline, CDR1 is MNHEY, CDR2 SMNVEV (reference sequence). There are 14 residues in the CDR3. V dropped 4 bases and J dropped 5 bases, with 11 bases sitting between them. The CDR3 region is CASSSARVTGELFF. In DNA form, the CDR3 reads TGTGCCAGCAGTTCGGCCAGGGTAACCGGGGAGCTGTTTTTT.

This chain joins TRBV5-1 and TRBJ2-3; 11 bases map to TRBD1. The CDR3 consists of 14 residues. CDR1 is SGHRS, CDR2 YFSETQ, per germline. With 5 bases clipped from V and 3 bases from J, the junction kept 2 bases outside the gene matches. DNA of the CDR3: TGCGCCAGCAGACGGGACAGGGGGACAGATACGCAGTATTTT. Residues: CASRRDRGTDTQYF.